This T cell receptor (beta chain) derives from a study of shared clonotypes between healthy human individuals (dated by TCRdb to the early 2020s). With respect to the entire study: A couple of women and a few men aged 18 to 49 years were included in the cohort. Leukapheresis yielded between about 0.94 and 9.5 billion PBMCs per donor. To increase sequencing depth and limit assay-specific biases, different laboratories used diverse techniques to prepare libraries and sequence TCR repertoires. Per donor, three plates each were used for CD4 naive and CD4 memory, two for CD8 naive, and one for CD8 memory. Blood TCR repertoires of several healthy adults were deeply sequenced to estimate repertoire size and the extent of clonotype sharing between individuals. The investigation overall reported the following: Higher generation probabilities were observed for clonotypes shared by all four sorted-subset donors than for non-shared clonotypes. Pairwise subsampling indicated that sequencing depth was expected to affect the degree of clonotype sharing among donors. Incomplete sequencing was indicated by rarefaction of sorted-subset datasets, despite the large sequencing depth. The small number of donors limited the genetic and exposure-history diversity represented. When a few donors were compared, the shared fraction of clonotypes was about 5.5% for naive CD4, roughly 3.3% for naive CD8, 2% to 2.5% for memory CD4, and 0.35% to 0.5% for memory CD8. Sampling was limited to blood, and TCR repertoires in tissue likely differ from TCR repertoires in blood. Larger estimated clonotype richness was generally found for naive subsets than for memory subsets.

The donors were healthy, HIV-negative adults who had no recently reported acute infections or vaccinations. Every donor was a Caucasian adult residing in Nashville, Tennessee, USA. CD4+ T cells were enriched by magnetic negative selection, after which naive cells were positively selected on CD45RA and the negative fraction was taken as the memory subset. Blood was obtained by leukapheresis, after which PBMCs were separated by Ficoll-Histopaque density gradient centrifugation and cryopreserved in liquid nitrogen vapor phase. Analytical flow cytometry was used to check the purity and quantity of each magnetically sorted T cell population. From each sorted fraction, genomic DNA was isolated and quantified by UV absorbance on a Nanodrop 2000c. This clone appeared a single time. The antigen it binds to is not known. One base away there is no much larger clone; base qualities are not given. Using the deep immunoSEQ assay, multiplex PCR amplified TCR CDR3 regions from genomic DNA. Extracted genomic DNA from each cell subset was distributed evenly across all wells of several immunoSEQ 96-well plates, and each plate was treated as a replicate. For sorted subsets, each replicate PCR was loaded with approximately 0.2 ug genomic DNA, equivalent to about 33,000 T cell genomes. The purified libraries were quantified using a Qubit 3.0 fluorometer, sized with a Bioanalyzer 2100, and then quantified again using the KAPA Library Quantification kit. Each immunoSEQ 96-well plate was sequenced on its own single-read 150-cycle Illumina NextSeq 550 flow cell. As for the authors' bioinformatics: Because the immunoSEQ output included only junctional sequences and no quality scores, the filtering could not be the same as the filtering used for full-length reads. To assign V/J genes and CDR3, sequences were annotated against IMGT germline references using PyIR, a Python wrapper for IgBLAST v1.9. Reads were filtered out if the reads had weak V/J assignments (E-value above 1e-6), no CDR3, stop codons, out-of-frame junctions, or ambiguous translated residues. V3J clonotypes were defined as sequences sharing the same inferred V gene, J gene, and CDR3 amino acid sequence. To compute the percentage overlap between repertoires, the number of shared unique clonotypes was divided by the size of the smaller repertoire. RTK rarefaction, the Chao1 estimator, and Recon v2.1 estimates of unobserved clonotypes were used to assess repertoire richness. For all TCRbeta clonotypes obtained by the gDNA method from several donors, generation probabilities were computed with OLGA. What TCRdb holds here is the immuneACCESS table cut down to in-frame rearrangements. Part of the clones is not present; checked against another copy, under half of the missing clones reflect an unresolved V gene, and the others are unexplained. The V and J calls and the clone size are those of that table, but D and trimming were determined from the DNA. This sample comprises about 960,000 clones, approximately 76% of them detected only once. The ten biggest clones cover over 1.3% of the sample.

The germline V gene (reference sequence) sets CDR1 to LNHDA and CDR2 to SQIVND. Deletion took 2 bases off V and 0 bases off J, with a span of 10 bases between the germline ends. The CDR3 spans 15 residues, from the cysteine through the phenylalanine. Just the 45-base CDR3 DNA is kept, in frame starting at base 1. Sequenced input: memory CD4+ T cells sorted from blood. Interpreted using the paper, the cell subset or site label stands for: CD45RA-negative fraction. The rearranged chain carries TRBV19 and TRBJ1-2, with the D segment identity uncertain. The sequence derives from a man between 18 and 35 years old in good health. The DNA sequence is TGTGCCAGTAGTATAATGCTAGGTACTAACTATGGCTACACCTTC. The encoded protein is CASSIMLGTNYGYTF.